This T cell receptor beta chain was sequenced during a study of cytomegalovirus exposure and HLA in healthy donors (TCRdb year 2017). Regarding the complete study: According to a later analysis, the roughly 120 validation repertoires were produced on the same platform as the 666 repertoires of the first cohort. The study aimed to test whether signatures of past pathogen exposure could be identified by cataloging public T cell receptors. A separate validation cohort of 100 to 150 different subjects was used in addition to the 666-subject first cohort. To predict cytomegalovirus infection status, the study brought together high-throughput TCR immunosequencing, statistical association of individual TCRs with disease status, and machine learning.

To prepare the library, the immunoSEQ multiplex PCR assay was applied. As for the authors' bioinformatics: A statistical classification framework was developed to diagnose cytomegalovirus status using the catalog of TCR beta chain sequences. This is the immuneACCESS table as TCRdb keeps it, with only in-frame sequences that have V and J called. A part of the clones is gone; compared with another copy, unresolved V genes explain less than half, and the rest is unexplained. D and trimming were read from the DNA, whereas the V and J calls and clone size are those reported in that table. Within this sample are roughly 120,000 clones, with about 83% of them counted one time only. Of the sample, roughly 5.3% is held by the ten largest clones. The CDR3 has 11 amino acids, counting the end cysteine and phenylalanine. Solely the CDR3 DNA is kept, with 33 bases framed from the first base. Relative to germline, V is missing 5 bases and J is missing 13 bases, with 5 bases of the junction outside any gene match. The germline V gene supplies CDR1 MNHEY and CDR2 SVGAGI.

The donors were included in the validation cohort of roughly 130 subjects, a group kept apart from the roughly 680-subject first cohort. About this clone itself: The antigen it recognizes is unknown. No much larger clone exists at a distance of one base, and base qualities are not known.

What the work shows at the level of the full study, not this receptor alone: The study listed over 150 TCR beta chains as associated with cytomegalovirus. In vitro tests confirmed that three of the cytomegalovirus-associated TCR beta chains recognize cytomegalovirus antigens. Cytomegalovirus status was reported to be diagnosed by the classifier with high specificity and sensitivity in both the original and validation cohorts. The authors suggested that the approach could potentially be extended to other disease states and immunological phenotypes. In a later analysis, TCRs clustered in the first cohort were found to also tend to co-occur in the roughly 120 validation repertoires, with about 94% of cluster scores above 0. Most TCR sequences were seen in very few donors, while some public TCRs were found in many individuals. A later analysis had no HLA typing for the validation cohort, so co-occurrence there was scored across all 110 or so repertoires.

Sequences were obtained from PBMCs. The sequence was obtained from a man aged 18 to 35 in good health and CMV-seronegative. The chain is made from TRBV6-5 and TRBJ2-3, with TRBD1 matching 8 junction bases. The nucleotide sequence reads TGTGCCAGCAGTGACAGGGGTCGGGAGTATTTT. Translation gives CASSDRGREYF.